This T cell receptor (beta chain) was profiled in a study of T-cell memory formation after mild COVID-19. About the study: Most TCR clusters belonged to a single donor. Study-wide results and limits: CM and EM subsets held most contracting CD4+ clones; EMRA held CD8+ ones. Second-wave clones that peaked on day 37 lacked confirmed SARS-CoV-2 specificity.

Turning to this clonotype: What it recognizes is unknown.

Using its own MiXCR run on the 5' RACE reads, TCRdb lists one record per CDR3 protein. The data contain 450,000 to 650,000 distinct CDR3 sequences, about a fifth of them singletons. Germline V gives CDR1 MNHNS, CDR2 SASEGT. CDR3 size: 15 residues. The J segment lost 4 bases and the V segment lost 2 bases, leaving 3 bases of the junction unmatched. The sample was PBMCs or a T cell subset sorted from them (not recorded which). This clonotype was sampled from an adult woman who had mild COVID-19 (a few samples of this study predate the infection). Cell type and time point are not known. The chain is built from TRBV6-1 and TRBJ2-1; 9 nucleotides agree with TRBD2. CDR3 protein: CASSEILAGYNEQFF. CDR3 coding DNA: TGTGCCAGCAGTGAAATCCTAGCGGGGTACAATGAGCAGTTCTTC.